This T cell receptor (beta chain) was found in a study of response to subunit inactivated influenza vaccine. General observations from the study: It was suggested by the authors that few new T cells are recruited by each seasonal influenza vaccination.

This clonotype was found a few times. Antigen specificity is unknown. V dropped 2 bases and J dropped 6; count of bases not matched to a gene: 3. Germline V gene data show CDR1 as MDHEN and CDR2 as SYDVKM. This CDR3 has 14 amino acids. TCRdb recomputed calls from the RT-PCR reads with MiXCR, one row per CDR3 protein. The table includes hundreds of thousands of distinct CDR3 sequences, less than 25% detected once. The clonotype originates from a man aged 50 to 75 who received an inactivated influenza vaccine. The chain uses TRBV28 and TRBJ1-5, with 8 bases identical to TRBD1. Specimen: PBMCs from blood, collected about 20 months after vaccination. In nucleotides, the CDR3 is TGTGCCAGCAGTTTAGTACAGGGGGGTCAGCCCCAGCATTTT. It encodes CASSLVQGGQPQHF.